The next 27 T cell receptor beta chains were all read from a single sample in a study of T cells in Graves' hyperthyroidism and ophthalmopathy. RNA transcripts were the template for amplifying TCR beta CDR3 regions. The HTBI primer set drove a first-round RT-PCR of the TCR CDR3. TCRdb recomputed calls from the multiplex PCR reads with MiXCR, one row per CDR3 protein. The repertoire holds roughly 350,000 distinct CDR3 sequences, with approximately 15% as singletons. The sample taken for sequencing was blood. These receptors were obtained from a woman under 40 with Graves' hyperthyroidism.

J is TRBJ2-1 and V is TRBV11-2, with D maybe TRBD2 (6 bases). The germline CDR1 and CDR2 sequences are SGHAT and FQNNGV. V lost 1 base to trimming and J lost 6 bases, with 13 bases between them. The CDR3 runs to 15 residues. The CDR3 region has the DNA TGTGCCAGCAGCTTAGGTCTCGGGGGTGGCAATGAGCAGTTCTTC. It specifies CASSLGLGGGNEQFF.

CDR3 loop: CASSYSTPHEQYF. The CDR3 DNA reads TGTGCCAGCAGTTACTCGACTCCCCACGAGCAGTACTTC. The J gene is TRBJ2-7, the V gene TRBV6-5; D is unclear. There are 13 residues in the CDR3. The V end lost 0 bases, the J end lost 5 bases, and 8 bases lay between the germline ends. Germline V gene sequence: CDR1 MNHEY, CDR2 SVGAGI.

CDR3: CASSYGQTTGELFF. The CDR3 DNA sequence: TGTGCCAGCAGCTACGGACAGACCACCGGGGAGCTGTTTTTT. The chain is built from TRBV5-6 and TRBJ2-2; the D gene is possibly TRBD1 (6 bases). CDR1 is SGHDT, CDR2 YYEEEE, per germline. Trimming removed 3 bases from V and 4 bases from J, with 10 bases in between. There are 14 residues in the CDR3.

V is TRBV6-1 and J is TRBJ2-2; TRBD2 matches at 7 bases. Germline trimming cut 5 bases from V and 3 bases from J; bases unmatched to any gene: 12. The germline CDR1 and CDR2 sequences are MNHNS and SASEGT. The CDR3 is made up of 17 amino acids. The CDR3 spells CASSFGGASGDTGELFF. The CDR3 nucleotides are TGTGCCAGCAGTTTCGGCGGGGCTAGCGGAGACACCGGGGAGCTGTTTTTT.

This clonotype has only a few counts. The chain has TRBV7-9 and TRBJ1-1; 8 bases are a match to TRBD1. V was clipped by 4 bases and J by 7 bases; unmatched bases: 11. The CDR3 is 15 residues long. CDR1 is SEHNR, CDR2 FQNEAQ, per germline (reference sequence). CDR3 protein: CASSYGQGGSNEAFF. DNA for the CDR3: TGTGCCAGCAGCTACGGACAGGGTGGGAGCAATGAAGCTTTCTTT.

This clonotype occurred many times. This chain joins TRBV12-3 or TRBV12-4 and TRBJ1-6, with D perhaps TRBD1 (5 bases). V lost 3 bases to trimming and J lost 5 bases, with 14 bases between them. This CDR3 spans 16 amino acids. This CDR3 is CASSFIAGNHNSPLHF. CDR3 bases: TGTGCCAGCAGTTTTATAGCAGGGAACCATAATTCACCCCTCCACTTT.

The chain combines TRBV29-1 with TRBJ1-3; D not resolved. CDR1 and CDR2 from the germline V gene are SQVTM and ANQGSEA. V was trimmed by 5 bases and J by 0 bases, leaving 11 bases between them. The length of the CDR3 is 14 residues. The CDR3 DNA reads as TGCAGCGTTTCCTGGGCTATCTCTGGAAACACCATATATTTT. It is translated as CSVSWAISGNTIYF.

This clonotype was detected many times. V is TRBV28 and J is TRBJ2-7; D could derive from TRBD1 or TRBD2 (5 bases each). The CDR3 length is 14 residues. V dropped 3 bases and J dropped 4 bases, with 13 bases sitting between them. Germline V gene sequence: CDR1 MDHEN, CDR2 SYDVKM. The CDR3 region has the DNA TGTGCCAGCAGTTTGCCGGGACGGCGTTACGAGCAGTACTTC. It yields the protein CASSLPGRRYEQYF. Looking up the rest from reference TRBV28 and TRBJ2-7 gives the full variable domain: DVKVTQSSRYLVKRTGEKVFLECVQDMDHENMFWYRQDPGLGLRLIYFSYDVKMKEKGDIPEGYSVSREKKERFSLILESASTNQTSMYLCASSLPGRRYEQYFGPGTRLTVT.

The chain has TRBV7-3 and TRBJ1-3, with a tentative D call TRBD1 (6 bases). V dropped 0 bases and J dropped 2 bases, with 11 bases sitting between them. CDR3 length equals 16 residues. The germline V gene has CDR1 SGHTA and CDR2 FQGTGA. CDR3 loop: CASSLTLDRTGNTIYF. DNA of the CDR3: TGTGCCAGCAGCTTAACCTTGGACAGAACTGGAAACACCATATATTTT.

A few counts support this clonotype. Written as DNA, the CDR3 is TGCAGCGTTGATTCGGTGGAGGAATATGGCTACACCTTC. This codes for CSVDSVEEYGYTF. V and J are TRBV29-1 and TRBJ1-2; no clear D gene. The CDR3 length is 13 residues. Germline CDR1 SQVTM, CDR2 ANQGSEA. V lost 3 bases and J 5 bases, leaving 13 bases between the germline ends.

Many counts were recorded for this clonotype. J is TRBJ2-1 and V is TRBV7-9, with 10 bases lining up with TRBD2. Germline V gives CDR1 SEHNR, CDR2 FQNEAQ (reference sequence). CDR3 length: 15 residues. Trimming removed 1 base from V and 9 bases from J; junction bases left unmatched: 6. This chain's CDR3 is CASSLDGPSGGEQFF. The CDR3 region has the DNA TGTGCCAGCAGCTTAGACGGACCTAGCGGGGGTGAGCAGTTCTTC.

This clonotype was detected only a few times. The gene calls are TRBV11-2 and TRBJ2-5, with a weak D call TRBD2 (5 bases). Deletions cut 6 bases from V and 7 bases from J, with 27 bases between. The CDR3 runs to 17 residues. The germline gives CDR1 SGHAT, CDR2 FQNNGV. CDR3 protein: CASRYGGLPASVGTQYF. The CDR3 coding sequence is TGTGCCAGCAGATACGGTGGACTGCCCGCCTCCGTCGGGACCCAGTACTTC.

This clonotype was picked up many times. This sequence joins TRBV20-1 and TRBJ2-1, with 9 nucleotides matching TRBD1. V was clipped by 3 bases and J by 4 bases; unmatched bases: 7. CDR3 size: 15 residues. Looked up from germline, CDR1 is DFQATT and CDR2 is SNEGSKA (reference sequence). CDR3 DNA sequence: TGCAGTGCTAGTGAACCGGGACAGGGATACAATGAGCAGTTCTTC. Protein sequence: CSASEPGQGYNEQFF.

V and J are TRBV4-2 and TRBJ1-1, with D hard to call. V was shortened by 4 bases and J by 1 base, with 16 bases between the two germline ends. The CDR3 loop spans 16 amino acids. Germline lookup yields CDR1 LGHNA and CDR2 YNFKEQ. CDR3 nucleotides: TGTGCCAGCAGCCCAGGAGTAGCACAAACGAACACTGAAGCTTTCTTT. Its protein product is CASSPGVAQTNTEAFF.

In this sample, this clonotype turned up a few times. The chain combines TRBV6-2 or TRBV6-3 with TRBJ1-5, with a weak D call TRBD1 (5 bases). V shed 5 bases and J shed 6 bases, with 14 bases lying between them. The V gene's germline CDR1 is MNHEY and CDR2 SVGEGT. The CDR3 is 14 residues long. CDR3 nucleotides: TGTGCCAGCAGTCGAGGGGACGTACCTCAGCCCCAGCATTTT. Its translation: CASSRGDVPQPQHF.

The rearrangement links TRBV7-2 to TRBJ2-2, with a weak D call TRBD2 (7 bases). V was cut by 10 bases and J by 3 bases, with 18 bases left in between. The germline CDR1 and CDR2 sequences are SGHTA and FQGNSA. This CDR3 comprises 15 residues. CDR3 amino acids: CTTGRGAGYTGELFF. The CDR3 region has the DNA TGTACCACCGGACGGGGGGCGGGCTACACCGGGGAGCTGTTTTTT.

This clonotype was counted ten times or more. This chain joins TRBV7-2 and TRBJ2-1; D is unresolved. V was clipped by 2 bases and J by 2 bases, with 7 bases between them. Germline CDR1 is SGHTA and CDR2 is FQGNSA. The CDR3 is 14 amino acids. This CDR3 is CASSLSPAYNEQFF. CDR3 nucleotides: TGTGCCAGCAGCTTATCTCCTGCCTACAATGAGCAGTTCTTC.

This clonotype was counted only a few times. V is TRBV19 and J is TRBJ2-5; 8 bases match TRBD1. CDR3 length: 15 residues. V trimming: 6 bases; J trimming: 5 bases; junction bases outside the gene matches: 11. The V gene's germline CDR1 is LNHDA and CDR2 SQIVND (reference sequence). The CDR3 loop reads CASRRSGQGVETQYF. In DNA, the CDR3 is TGTGCCAGTAGGAGATCCGGACAGGGTGTGGAGACCCAGTACTTC.

This clonotype has only a few counts. The genes are TRBV7-8 and TRBJ1-3; D unresolved. The CDR3 is made up of 15 amino acids. V shed 2 bases and J shed 0 bases, with 8 bases lying between them. Per the germline V gene, CDR1 is SGHVS and CDR2 is FQNEAQ. CDR3 nucleotide sequence: TGTGCCAGCAGCTTAAGCGCATTCTCTGGAAACACCATATATTTT. It yields the protein CASSLSAFSGNTIYF.

The CDR3 DNA is TGTGCCAGCAGCTTAGGCGGTCTCCGTCAGCCCCAGCATTTT. It yields the protein CASSLGGLRQPQHF. The chain joins TRBV13 to TRBJ1-5, with unresolved D. The CDR3 extends over 14 amino acids. Trimming pared 0 bases from V and 6 bases from J, leaving 9 bases between. Germline-derived CDR1 and CDR2 are PRHDT and FYEKMQ (reference sequence).

This chain uses TRBV6-1 with TRBJ2-1, with 9 bases fitting TRBD2. The germline CDR1 and CDR2 sequences are MNHNS and SASEGT. The CDR3 has 13 amino acids. V shed 2 bases and J 11 bases; nucleotides not matched to a gene: 4. The CDR3 DNA is TGTGCCAGCAGTGAATTGCGGGAGGGCCAGCAGTTCTTC. It specifies CASSELREGQQFF.

This clonotype was recorded many times. V usage is TRBV7-2 and J usage is TRBJ2-3; D remains ambiguous. Germline V lookup: CDR1 SGHTA, CDR2 FQGNSA. The CDR3 length is 15 residues. V was clipped by 1 base and J by 5 bases, with 13 bases between them. CDR3 nucleotide sequence: TGTGCCAGCAGCTTAGGGCTCCCTGGTTTAGATACGCAGTATTTT. It is translated as CASSLGLPGLDTQYF.

This clonotype has just a few counts. This chain links TRBV13 with TRBJ1-5; D might be TRBD1 (6 bases). CDR1 PRHDT and CDR2 FYEKMQ come from the germline V gene (reference sequence). The V end lost 4 bases, the J end lost 1 base, and 8 bases lay between the germline ends. The CDR3 runs to 14 residues. CDR3 protein: CASSSGQSNQPQHF. The CDR3, as DNA: TGTGCCAGCAGCTCCGGACAGAGCAATCAGCCCCAGCATTTT.

This clonotype came up many times. V is TRBV12-3 or TRBV12-4 and J is TRBJ2-3, with D unclear. V lost 6 bases to trimming and J lost 6 bases, with 7 bases between them. CDR3 size: 11 residues. In DNA, the CDR3 is TGTGCCAGCAGGCTGGTCGATACGCAGTATTTT. Encoded protein: CASRLVDTQYF.

J is TRBJ2-7 and V is TRBV4-1; the D gene is possibly TRBD2 (6 bases). V was pared by 3 bases and J by 2 bases, with 14 bases between. Germline V CDR1 and CDR2: MGHRA, YSYEKL. The CDR3 runs to 15 residues. CDR3 sequence reads: CASSQDFGGAYEQYF. CDR3 DNA sequence: TGCGCCAGCAGCCAGGATTTTGGCGGGGCCTACGAGCAGTACTTC.

In the case of this clonotype: A much larger clone differs by one base, so this may be a read error. CDR3 sequence: CASSTASQPLHF. Here the CDR3 DNA reads TGTGCCAGCAGTACTGCCAGTCAGCCCCTCCACTTT. The chain couples TRBV12-3 or TRBV12-4 to TRBJ1-6, with D hard to call. Trimming cost V 5 bases and J 13 bases, with 12 bases left between them. This CDR3 comprises 12 residues.

The CDR3 is CASSGIRDTQYF. The CDR3 DNA reads as TGTGCCAGCAGTGGGATTAGAGATACGCAGTATTTT. The V call is TRBV12-3 or TRBV12-4, the J call TRBJ2-3; D not certain. The V end was cut by 5 bases, the J end by 5 bases, with 8 bases between. There are 12 residues in the CDR3.